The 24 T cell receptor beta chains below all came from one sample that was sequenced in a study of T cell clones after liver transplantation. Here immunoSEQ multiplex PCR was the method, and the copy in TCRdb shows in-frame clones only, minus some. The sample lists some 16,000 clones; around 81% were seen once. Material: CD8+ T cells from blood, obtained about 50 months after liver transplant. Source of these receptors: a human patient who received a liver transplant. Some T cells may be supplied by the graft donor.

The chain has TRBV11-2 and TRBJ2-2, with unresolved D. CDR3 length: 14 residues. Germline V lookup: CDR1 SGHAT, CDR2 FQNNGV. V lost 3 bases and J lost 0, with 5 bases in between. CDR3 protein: CASSLIPNTGELFF. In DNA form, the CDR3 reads TGTGCCAGCAGCTTGATCCCGAACACCGGGGAGCTGTTTTTT.

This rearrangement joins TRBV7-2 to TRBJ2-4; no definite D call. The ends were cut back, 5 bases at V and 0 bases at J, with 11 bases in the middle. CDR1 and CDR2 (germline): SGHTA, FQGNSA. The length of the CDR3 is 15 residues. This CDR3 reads CASSLLALAKNIQYF. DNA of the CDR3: TGTGCCAGCAGCCTTCTGGCGTTAGCCAAAAACATTCAGTACTTC. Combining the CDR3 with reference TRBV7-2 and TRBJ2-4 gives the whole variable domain GAGVSQSPSNKVTEKGKDVELRCDPISGHTALYWYRQSLGQGLEFLIYFQGNSAPDKSGLPSDRFSAERTGGSVSTLTIQRTQQEDSAVYLCASSLLALAKNIQYFGAGTRLSVL.

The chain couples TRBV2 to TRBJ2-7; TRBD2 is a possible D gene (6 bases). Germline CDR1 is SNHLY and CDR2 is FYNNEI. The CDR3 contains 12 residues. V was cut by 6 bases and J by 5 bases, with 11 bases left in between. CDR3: CASSGGVHEQYF. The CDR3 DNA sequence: TGTGCCAGCAGCGGGGGAGTACACGAGCAGTACTTC.

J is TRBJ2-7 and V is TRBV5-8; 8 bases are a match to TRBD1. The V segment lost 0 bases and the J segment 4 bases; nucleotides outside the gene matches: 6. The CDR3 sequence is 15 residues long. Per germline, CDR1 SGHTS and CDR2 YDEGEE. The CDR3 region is CASSLVQDREYEQYF. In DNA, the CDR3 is TGTGCCAGCAGCTTGGTCCAGGACAGGGAGTACGAGCAGTACTTC.

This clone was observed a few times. The CDR3 DNA sequence: TGCGCCAGCAGCCTGTTGGACGGGAGCTCCTACGAGCAGTACTTC. It specifies CASSLLDGSSYEQYF. The chain is built from TRBV4-1 and TRBJ2-7, with D possibly being TRBD2 (6 bases). The germline gives CDR1 MGHRA, CDR2 YSYEKL. The CDR3 is 15 residues long. V shed 4 bases and J shed 0 bases, with 13 bases lying between them.

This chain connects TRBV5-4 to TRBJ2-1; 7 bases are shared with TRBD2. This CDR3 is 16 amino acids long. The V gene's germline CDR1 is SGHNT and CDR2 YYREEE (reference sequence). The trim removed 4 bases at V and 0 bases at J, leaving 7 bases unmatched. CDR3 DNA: TGTGCCAGCAGCCCTCTTGGCGGGAGCTCCTACAATGAGCAGTTCTTC. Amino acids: CASSPLGGSSYNEQFF.

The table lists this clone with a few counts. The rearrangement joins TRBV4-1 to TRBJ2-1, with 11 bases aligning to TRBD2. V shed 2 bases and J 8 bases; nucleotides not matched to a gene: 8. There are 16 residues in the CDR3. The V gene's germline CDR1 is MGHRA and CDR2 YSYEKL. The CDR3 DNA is TGCGCCAGCAGCCAACCTACTAGCGGGAGTCGGGATGAGCAGTTCTTC. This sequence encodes CASSQPTSGSRDEQFF.

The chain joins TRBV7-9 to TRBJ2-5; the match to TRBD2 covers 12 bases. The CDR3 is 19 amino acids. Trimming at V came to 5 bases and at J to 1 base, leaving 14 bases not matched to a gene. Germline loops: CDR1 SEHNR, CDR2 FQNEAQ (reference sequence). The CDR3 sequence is CASSPRGLAGRRTQETQYF. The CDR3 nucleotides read TGTGCCAGCAGCCCCAGGGGACTAGCGGGCAGGAGGACCCAAGAGACCCAGTACTTC.

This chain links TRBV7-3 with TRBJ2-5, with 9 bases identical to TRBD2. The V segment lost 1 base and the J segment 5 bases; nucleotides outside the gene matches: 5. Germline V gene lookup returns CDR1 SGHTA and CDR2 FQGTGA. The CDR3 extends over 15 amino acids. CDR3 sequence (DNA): TGTGCCAGCAGCTTAATAGCGGGAGTCCTTGAGACCCAGTACTTC. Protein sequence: CASSLIAGVLETQYF.

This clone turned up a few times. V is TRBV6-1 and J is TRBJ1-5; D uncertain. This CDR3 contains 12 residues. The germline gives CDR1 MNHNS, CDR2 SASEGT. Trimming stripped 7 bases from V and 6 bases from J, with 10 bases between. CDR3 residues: CASKEGAQPQHF. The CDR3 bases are TGTGCCAGCAAGGAGGGAGCTCAGCCCCAGCATTTT.

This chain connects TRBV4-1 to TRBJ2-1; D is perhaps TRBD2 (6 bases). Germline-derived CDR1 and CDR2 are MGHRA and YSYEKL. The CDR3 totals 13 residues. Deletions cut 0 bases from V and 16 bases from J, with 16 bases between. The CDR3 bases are TGCGCCAGCAGCCAAGAGTCTGGGGGACTTCCCTTCTTC. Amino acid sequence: CASSQESGGLPFF.

The CDR3 spells CASSLDRGKVYEQYF. In nucleotides, the CDR3 is TGTGCCAGCAGTCTGGACAGGGGTAAGGTCTACGAGCAGTACTTC. V usage is TRBV27 and J usage is TRBJ2-7; 9 positions agree with TRBD1. The CDR3 is 15 residues long. Losses at the gene ends were 5 bases for V and 3 bases for J; bases not matched to a gene: 8. Germline V lookup: CDR1 MNHEY, CDR2 SMNVEV (reference sequence).

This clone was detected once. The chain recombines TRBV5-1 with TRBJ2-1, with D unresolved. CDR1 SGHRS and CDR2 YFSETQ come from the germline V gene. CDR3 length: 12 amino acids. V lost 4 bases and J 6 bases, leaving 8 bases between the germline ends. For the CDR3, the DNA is TGCGCCAGCAGCAGGGTTCCCAATGAGCAGTTCTTC. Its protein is CASSRVPNEQFF.

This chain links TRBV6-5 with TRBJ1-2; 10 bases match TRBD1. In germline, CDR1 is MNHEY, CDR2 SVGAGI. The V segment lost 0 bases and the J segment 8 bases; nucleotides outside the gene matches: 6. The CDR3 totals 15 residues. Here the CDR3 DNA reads TGTGCCAGCAGTTACTCGGGGACAGGGGTTTTCGGCTACACCTTC. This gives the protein CASSYSGTGVFGYTF.

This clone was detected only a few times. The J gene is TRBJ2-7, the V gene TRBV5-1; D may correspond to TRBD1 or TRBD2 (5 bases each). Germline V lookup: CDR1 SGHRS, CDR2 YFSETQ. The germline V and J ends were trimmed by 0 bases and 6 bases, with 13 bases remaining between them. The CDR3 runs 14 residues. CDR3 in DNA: TGCGCCAGCAGCTTGGTGGTAGAGGGGCGCGAGCAGTACTTC. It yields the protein CASSLVVEGREQYF.

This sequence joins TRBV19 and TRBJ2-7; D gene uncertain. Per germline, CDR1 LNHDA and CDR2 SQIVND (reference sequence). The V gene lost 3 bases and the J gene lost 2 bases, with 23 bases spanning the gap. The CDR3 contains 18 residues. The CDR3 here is CASSMFSAGPYQAYEQYF. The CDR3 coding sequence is TGTGCCAGTAGTATGTTTTCGGCAGGACCCTATCAGGCCTACGAGCAGTACTTC. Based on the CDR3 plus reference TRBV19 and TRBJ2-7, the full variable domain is DGGITQSPKYLFRKEGQNVTLSCEQNLNHDAMYWYRQDPGQGLRLIYYSQIVNDFQKGDIAEGYSVSREKKESFPLTVTSAQKNPTAFYLCASSMFSAGPYQAYEQYFGPGTRLTVT.

CDR3: CAVPGTISYNEQFF. The CDR3 DNA reads as TGTGCCGTTCCGGGGACCATCTCCTACAATGAGCAGTTCTTC. The gene calls are TRBV6-1 and TRBJ2-1; D tentatively fits TRBD1 or TRBD2 (5 bases each). Trimming shortened V by 11 bases and J by 0 bases, and 14 bases separated the two germline ends. Per the germline V gene, CDR1 is MNHNS and CDR2 is SASEGT. The CDR3 is made up of 14 amino acids.

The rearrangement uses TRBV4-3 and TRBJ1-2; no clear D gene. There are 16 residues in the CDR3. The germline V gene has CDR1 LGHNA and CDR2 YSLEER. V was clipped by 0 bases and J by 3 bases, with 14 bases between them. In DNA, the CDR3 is TGCGCCAGCAGCCAAGAGGGAAAAGGCTTCCACTATGGCTACACCTTC. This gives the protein CASSQEGKGFHYGYTF.

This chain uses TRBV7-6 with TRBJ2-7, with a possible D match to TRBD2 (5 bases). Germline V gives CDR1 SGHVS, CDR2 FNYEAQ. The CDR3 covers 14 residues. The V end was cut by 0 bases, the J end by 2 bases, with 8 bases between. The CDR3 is CASSLASGTYEQYF. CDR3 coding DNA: TGTGCCAGCAGCTTAGCGTCGGGGACCTACGAGCAGTACTTC. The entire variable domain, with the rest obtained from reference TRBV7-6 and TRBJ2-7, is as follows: GAGVSQSPRYKVTKRGQDVALRCDPISGHVSLYWYRQALGQGPEFLTYFNYEAQQDKSGLPNDRFSAERPEGSISTLTIQRTEQRDSAMYRCASSLASGTYEQYFGPGTRLTVT.

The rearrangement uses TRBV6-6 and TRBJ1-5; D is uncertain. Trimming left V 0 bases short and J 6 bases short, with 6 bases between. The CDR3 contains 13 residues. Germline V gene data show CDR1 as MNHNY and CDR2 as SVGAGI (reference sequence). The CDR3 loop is CASSYSKGQPQHF. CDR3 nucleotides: TGTGCCAGCAGTTACTCGAAGGGTCAGCCCCAGCATTTT.

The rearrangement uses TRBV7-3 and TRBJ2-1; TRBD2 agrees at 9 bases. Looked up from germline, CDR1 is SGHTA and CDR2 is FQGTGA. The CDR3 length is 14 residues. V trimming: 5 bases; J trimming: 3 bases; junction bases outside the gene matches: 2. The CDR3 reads CASSHSGSYNEQFF. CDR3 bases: TGTGCCAGCAGCCATAGCGGGAGCTACAATGAGCAGTTCTTC.

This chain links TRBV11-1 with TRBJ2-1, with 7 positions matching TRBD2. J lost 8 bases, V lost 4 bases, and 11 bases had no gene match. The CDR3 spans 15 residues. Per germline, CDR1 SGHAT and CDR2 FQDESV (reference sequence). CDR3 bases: TGTGCCAGCAGCTCCAGCGGGAACAGTGGGGATGAGCAGTTCTTC. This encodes CASSSSGNSGDEQFF.

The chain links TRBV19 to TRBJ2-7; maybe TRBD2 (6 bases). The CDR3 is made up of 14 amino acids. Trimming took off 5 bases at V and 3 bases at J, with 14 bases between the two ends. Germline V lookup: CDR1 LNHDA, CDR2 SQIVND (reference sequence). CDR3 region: CASSLGGQGYEQYF. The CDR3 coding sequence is TGTGCCAGTAGTCTCGGGGGTCAGGGCTACGAGCAGTACTTC.

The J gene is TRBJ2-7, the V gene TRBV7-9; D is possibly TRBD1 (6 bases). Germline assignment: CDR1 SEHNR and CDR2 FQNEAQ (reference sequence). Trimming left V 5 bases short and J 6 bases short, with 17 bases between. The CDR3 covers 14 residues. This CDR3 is CASSHIQGVSEQYF. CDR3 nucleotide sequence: TGTGCCAGCAGCCATATACAGGGCGTCAGCGAGCAGTACTTC.